Presented here are 11 T cell receptor beta chains from one specimen sequenced in a study of regulatory T cells in long-lasting Graves disease. The time point was: persistent/refractory GD, antithyroid drugs over 5 years with positive TRAb. Generation of the TCR library employed RNA extracted from PBMCs. To make TCR beta libraries, researchers used iRepertoire HTBI primers and Arm-PCR of CDR3 regions. TCRdb analysed the multiplex PCR reads with MiXCR anew, one entry per CDR3 protein. The repertoire includes about 430,000 distinct CDR3 sequences, 20% to 25% of them detected once, and 14% sits in the top ten. The sequenced sample was peripheral blood mononuclear cells (PBMCs), obtained when the disease was refractory, from a patient treated with antithyroid drugs. The receptors come from a female donor with Graves disease.

The rearrangement joins TRBV19 to TRBJ1-5, with 7 nucleotides matching TRBD1. The CDR3 extends over 14 amino acids. The V gene's germline CDR1 is LNHDA and CDR2 SQIVND (reference sequence). The V segment lost 7 bases and the J segment 0 bases; nucleotides outside the gene matches: 3. The CDR3 region is CASKGGSSNQPQHF. The CDR3 DNA sequence: TGTGCCAGTAAAGGGGGCAGTAGCAATCAGCCCCAGCATTTT.

The V call is TRBV20-1, the J call TRBJ2-7; D is perhaps TRBD1 (6 bases). V was cut by 3 bases and J by 3 bases, with 15 bases left in between. This CDR3 contains 14 residues. Germline assignment: CDR1 DFQATT and CDR2 SNEGSKA (reference sequence). The CDR3 DNA reads TGCAGTGCTAGCTCACAGGGACGAGGCTACGAGCAGTACTTC. Its translation is CSASSQGRGYEQYF.

There are many counts of this clonotype. The gene calls are TRBV12-3 or TRBV12-4 and TRBJ2-7, with D unresolved. The ends were cut back, 5 bases at V and 2 bases at J, with 25 bases in the middle. The CDR3 runs to 18 residues. The CDR3 DNA sequence: TGTGCCAGCAGTACTGCGTCGTTCCACACTGGGTCGGCCTACGAGCAGTACTTC. Its protein is CASSTASFHTGSAYEQYF.

This clonotype was observed many times. The V call is TRBV5-1, the J call TRBJ2-7; D may be TRBD1 (6 bases). The V gene lost 4 bases and the J gene lost 3 bases, with 17 bases spanning the gap. Per the germline V gene, CDR1 is SGHRS and CDR2 is YFSETQ. The CDR3 is made up of 15 amino acids. The CDR3 loop is CASSLTMDSLYEQYF. CDR3 DNA sequence: TGCGCCAGCAGCCTCACCATGGACAGTCTCTACGAGCAGTACTTC. Complete variable domain (other parts from reference TRBV5-1 and TRBJ2-7): KAGVTQTPRYLIKTRGQQVTLSCSPISGHRSVSWYQQTPGQGLQFLFEYFSETQRNKGNFPGRFSGRQFSNSRSEMNVSTLELGDSALYLCASSLTMDSLYEQYFGPGTRLTVT.

The V gene is TRBV18, the J gene TRBJ1-4, with D tentatively TRBD1 (6 bases). V lost 1 base to trimming and J lost 3 bases, with 12 bases between them. CDR1 KGHSH and CDR2 LQKENI come from the germline V gene. This CDR3 has 16 residues. CDR3 nucleotide sequence: TGTGCCAGCTCACCACAACGGGGGCGTGCTAATGAAAAACTGTTTTTT. Encoded protein: CASSPQRGRANEKLFF. Full variable domain (rest looked up from reference TRBV18 and TRBJ1-4): NAGVMQNPRHLVRRRGQEARLRCSPMKGHSHVYWYRQLPEEGLKFMVYLQKENIIDESGMPKERFSAEFPKEGPSILRIQQVVRGDSAAYFCASSPQRGRANEKLFFGSGTQLSVL.

This clonotype was found a few times. This chain links TRBV2 with TRBJ2-1; TRBD2 agrees at 9 bases. V was clipped by 4 bases and J by 3 bases; unmatched bases: 4. This CDR3 has 15 residues. Per the germline V gene, CDR1 is SNHLY and CDR2 is FYNNEI. Written as DNA, the CDR3 is TGTGCCAGCAGTGGAAGTAGCGGGGGCTACAATGAGCAGTTCTTC. This sequence encodes CASSGSSGGYNEQFF.

This clonotype was counted at least ten times. J is TRBJ2-7 and V is TRBV20-1, with D possibly TRBD1 on 6 matching bases. V was trimmed by 6 bases and J by 1 base, leaving 22 bases between them. Germline loops: CDR1 DFQATT, CDR2 SNEGSKA (reference sequence). The CDR3 is 16 residues long. This CDR3 is CSAGGRGRDRSYEQYF. Here the CDR3 DNA reads TGCAGTGCCGGAGGCAGGGGCAGAGACAGGTCCTACGAGCAGTACTTC.

The table lists this clonotype with many counts. CDR3 bases: TGTGCCAGCTGGGTAATGAACACTGAAGCTTTCTTT. Translating it yields CASWVMNTEAFF. The chain carries TRBV2 and TRBJ1-1; D remains unclear. CDR3 length equals 12 residues. Germline V gene data show CDR1 as SNHLY and CDR2 as FYNNEI. The V end was cut by 8 bases, the J end by 0 bases, with 7 bases between.

V gene TRBV28 combines with J gene TRBJ2-7, with TRBD2 identical over 10 bases. V dropped 3 bases and J dropped 8; count of bases not matched to a gene: 7. The germline V gene has CDR1 MDHEN and CDR2 SYDVKM. CDR3 length: 14 residues. This chain's CDR3 is CASSFLAGDFQQYF. The CDR3 DNA is TGTGCCAGCAGTTTCCTAGCGGGAGACTTCCAGCAGTACTTC.

This clonotype has only a few counts. The V and J genes are TRBV7-3 and TRBJ2-2; the D gene is possibly TRBD1 (6 bases). The CDR3 runs 16 residues. CDR1 is SGHTA and CDR2 is FQGTGA in the germline V gene. Trimming removed 4 bases at V and 2 bases at J, with 14 bases between. Here the CDR3 DNA reads TGTGCCAGCAGCTCATCGACAGGTTACAACACCGGGGAGCTGTTTTTT. It encodes CASSSSTGYNTGELFF.

The chain joins TRBV20-1 to TRBJ2-7; the D is unclear. CDR1 is DFQATT, CDR2 SNEGSKA, per germline (reference sequence). V lost 3 bases and J lost 2, with 11 bases in between. The CDR3 contains 13 residues. The CDR3 DNA reads as TGCAGTGCTAGTGAGACTCTCCCCTACGAGCAGTACTTC. Translating it yields CSASETLPYEQYF.